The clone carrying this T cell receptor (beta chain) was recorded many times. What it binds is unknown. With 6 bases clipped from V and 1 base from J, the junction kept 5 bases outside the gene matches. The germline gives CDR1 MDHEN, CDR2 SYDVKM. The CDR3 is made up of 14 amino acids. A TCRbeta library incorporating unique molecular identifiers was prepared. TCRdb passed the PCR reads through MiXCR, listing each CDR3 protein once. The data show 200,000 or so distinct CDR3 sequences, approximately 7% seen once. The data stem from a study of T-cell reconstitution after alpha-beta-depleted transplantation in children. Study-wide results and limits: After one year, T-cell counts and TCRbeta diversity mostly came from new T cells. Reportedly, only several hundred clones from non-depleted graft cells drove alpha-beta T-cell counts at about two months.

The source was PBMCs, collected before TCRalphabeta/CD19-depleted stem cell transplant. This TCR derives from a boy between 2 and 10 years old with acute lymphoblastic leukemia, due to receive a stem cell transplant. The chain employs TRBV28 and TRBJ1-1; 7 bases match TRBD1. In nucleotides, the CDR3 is TGTGCCAGCAGAAGGGACAGATCGAACACTGAAGCTTTCTTT. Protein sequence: CASRRDRSNTEAFF.